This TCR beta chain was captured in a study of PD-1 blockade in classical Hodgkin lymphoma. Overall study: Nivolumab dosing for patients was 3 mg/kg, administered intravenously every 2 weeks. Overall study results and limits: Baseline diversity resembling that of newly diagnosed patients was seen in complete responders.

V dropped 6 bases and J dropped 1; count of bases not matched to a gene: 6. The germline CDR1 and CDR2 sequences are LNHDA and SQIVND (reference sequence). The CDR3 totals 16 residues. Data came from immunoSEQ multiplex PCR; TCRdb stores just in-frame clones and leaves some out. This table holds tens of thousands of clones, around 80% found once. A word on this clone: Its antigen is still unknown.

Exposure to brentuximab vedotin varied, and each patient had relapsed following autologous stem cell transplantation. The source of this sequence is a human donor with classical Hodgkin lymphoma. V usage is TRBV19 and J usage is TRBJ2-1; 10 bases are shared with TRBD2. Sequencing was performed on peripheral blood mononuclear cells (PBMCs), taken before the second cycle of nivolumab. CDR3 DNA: TGTGCCAGTAGCGGTTCTAGCGGGGGTTCCTACAATGAGCAGTTCTTC. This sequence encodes CASSGSSGGSYNEQFF. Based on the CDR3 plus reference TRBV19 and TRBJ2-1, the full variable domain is DGGITQSPKYLFRKEGQNVTLSCEQNLNHDAMYWYRQDPGQGLRLIYYSQIVNDFQKGDIAEGYSVSREKKESFPLTVTSAQKNPTAFYLCASSGSSGGSYNEQFFGPGTRLTVL.